This T cell receptor (beta chain) appears in the sequencing data of a study of T cell changes during pregnancy in multiple sclerosis. The length of the CDR3 is 15 residues. The V gene end was trimmed by 5 bases and the J gene end by 4 bases; junction bases not matched to a gene: 8. Per the germline V gene, CDR1 is SGHRS and CDR2 is YFSETQ. Clones were read by immunoSEQ multiplex PCR, and TCRdb kept only the in-frame ones, dropping some. This repertoire shows under 55,000 clones, about 87% found once; its top ten account for under 2%. The rearrangement joins TRBV5-1 to TRBJ2-1; 8 nucleotides line up with TRBD2. The sequencing used peripheral blood, collected in the first trimester of pregnancy. This TCR came from a female donor with multiple sclerosis, enrolled in a pregnancy study. The CDR3: CASRPGGGGYNEQFF. CDR3 DNA: TGCGCCAGCAGGCCCGGGGGGGGTGGGTACAATGAGCAGTTCTTC. Using reference TRBV5-1 and TRBJ2-1 for the parts outside the CDR3, the full variable domain is KAGVTQTPRYLIKTRGQQVTLSCSPISGHRSVSWYQQTPGQGLQFLFEYFSETQRNKGNFPGRFSGRQFSNSRSEMNVSTLELGDSALYLCASRPGGGGYNEQFFGPGTRLTVL.